This T cell receptor beta chain was recovered during a study of cytomegalovirus exposure and HLA in healthy donors. Vbeta (60) and Jbeta (13) primers were used in the PCR. This table comes from immunoSEQ multiplex PCR, and its TCRdb copy is limited to in-frame clones, with some not included. The sample has 140,000 or so clones; 65% to 90% are singletons. The origin of this receptor is a female donor in good health and CMV-seronegative. The specimen was PBMCs.

The CDR3, as DNA: TGTGCCAGCGCCCGACTAGCGGGACCCACAGATACGCAGTATTTT. Amino acids: CASARLAGPTDTQYF. The rearrangement joins TRBV9 to TRBJ2-3, with 11 bases fitting TRBD2. In germline, CDR1 is SGDLS, CDR2 YYNGEE. This CDR3 spans 15 amino acids. V gave up 7 bases and J gave up 2 bases; unmatched junction bases: 6.